One sample yielded the 11 T cell receptor beta chains listed below, sequenced in a study of blood T cell repertoires in COVID-19. The table came from immunoSEQ multiplex PCR; TCRdb's copy has only in-frame clones and leaves some out. The profile shows roughly 250,000 clones, roughly 82% of them singletons. Sequencing was done on a sample of peripheral blood. All receptors derive from a woman over 75 with active or convalescent COVID-19.

This chain uses TRBV5-1 with TRBJ2-3; 11 bases align to TRBD1. The CDR3 runs 15 residues. CDR1 and CDR2 from the germline V gene are SGHRS and YFSETQ. The ends lost 2 bases at V and 4 bases at J; junction bases unmatched: 3. CDR3 sequence: CASSFRTGGSDTQYF. CDR3 bases: TGCGCCAGCAGCTTCCGGACAGGGGGCTCAGATACGCAGTATTTT. Full variable domain (remainder filled in from reference TRBV5-1 and TRBJ2-3): KAGVTQTPRYLIKTRGQQVTLSCSPISGHRSVSWYQQTPGQGLQFLFEYFSETQRNKGNFPGRFSGRQFSNSRSEMNVSTLELGDSALYLCASSFRTGGSDTQYFGPGTRLTVL.

This chain links TRBV6-5 with TRBJ2-5; TRBD1 aligns across 10 bases. This CDR3 contains 15 residues. Germline CDR1 and CDR2: MNHEY and SVGAGI. Unmatched junction bases numbered 4, after V lost 5 bases and J lost 1 base. The DNA of the CDR3 is TGTGCCAGCAGTAACGACAGGGGGCCCCAAGAGACCCAGTACTTC. This sequence encodes CASSNDRGPQETQYF.

The chain is built from TRBV2 and TRBJ2-3, with D perhaps matching TRBD1 (6 bases). With 5 bases removed from V and 6 bases from J, the gap between germline ends came to 12 bases. The CDR3 spans 13 residues. Looked up from germline, CDR1 is SNHLY and CDR2 is FYNNEI. This chain's CDR3 is CASSQNREDTQYF. The CDR3 DNA reads TGTGCCAGCAGTCAGAACAGGGAGGATACGCAGTATTTT.

This clone was detected only a few times. The chain couples TRBV2 to TRBJ1-1; no definite D call. This CDR3 spans 14 amino acids. CDR1 SNHLY and CDR2 FYNNEI come from the germline V gene. V was clipped by 0 bases and J by 7 bases, with 12 bases between them. The CDR3 region has the DNA TGTGCCAGCAGTGAAGCGCTTCTACGTTATGAAGCTTTCTTT. Translation gives CASSEALLRYEAFF. Variable domain in full (rest from reference TRBV2 and TRBJ1-1): EPEVTQTPSHQVTQMGQEVILRCVPISNHLYFYWYRQILGQKVEFLVSFYNNEISEKSEIFDDQFSVERPDGSNFTLKIRSTKLEDSAMYFCASSEALLRYEAFFGQGTRLTVV.

The chain has TRBV29-1 and TRBJ1-5; no definite D call. The CDR3 contains 13 residues. With 4 bases removed from V and 4 bases from J, the gap between germline ends came to 11 bases. The germline CDR1 and CDR2 sequences are SQVTM and ANQGSEA. CDR3 DNA sequence: TGCAGCGTTGGGTGGCAGGTAAATCAGCCCCAGCATTTT. Amino acid sequence: CSVGWQVNQPQHF.

This chain uses TRBV2 with TRBJ2-3; TRBD2 aligns across 12 bases. CDR3 length equals 14 residues. Germline CDR1 SNHLY, CDR2 FYNNEI. V was pared by 4 bases and J by 4 bases, with 0 bases of the junction left unmatched. CDR3 coding DNA: TGTGCCAGCAGTGCTAGCGGGGGGGCAGATACGCAGTATTTT. This gives the protein CASSASGGADTQYF.

This clone came up a few times. The chain couples TRBV28 to TRBJ1-4, with a weak D call TRBD1 (5 bases). This CDR3 has 17 residues. V lost 5 bases and J 7 bases, leaving 23 bases between the germline ends. The germline V gene encodes CDR1 MDHEN and CDR2 SYDVKM. The CDR3: CASSDPRSAGPREKLFF. The CDR3 coding sequence is TGTGCCAGCAGTGACCCTAGGTCGGCAGGGCCTCGTGAAAAACTGTTTTTT.

J is TRBJ1-3 and V is TRBV5-4; D not resolved. The V end lost 3 bases, the J end lost 0 bases, and 10 bases lay between the germline ends. The CDR3 is 15 residues long. From germline, CDR1 is SGHNT and CDR2 YYREEE (reference sequence). Written as DNA, the CDR3 is TGTGCCAGCAGCTCCGGCGGTGTCTCTGGAAACACCATATATTTT. Translation gives CASSSGGVSGNTIYF.

This clone came up a few times. The chain carries TRBV5-1 and TRBJ2-7, with 7 bases lining up with TRBD1. V shed 2 bases, J shed 6 bases, and the junction held 11 bases outside the gene matches. The CDR3 consists of 15 residues. Germline-derived CDR1 and CDR2 are SGHRS and YFSETQ. In DNA form, the CDR3 reads TGCGCCAGCAGCTTAGAGACAGGGACGACTGTCGAGCAGTACTTC. As protein: CASSLETGTTVEQYF.

This chain joins TRBV19 and TRBJ2-4; possible D gene TRBD1, 5 bases. The CDR3 covers 17 residues. Germline V lookup: CDR1 LNHDA, CDR2 SQIVND (reference sequence). Trimming left V 10 bases short and J 0 bases short, with 22 bases between. CDR3 sequence (DNA): TGTGCCACCTCCCCTCCCAGGGCGGCTGCAGCCAAAAACATTCAGTACTTC. The encoded protein is CATSPPRAAAAKNIQYF.

Here the CDR3 reads CASSLFQGGPYGYTF. The CDR3 DNA reads as TGTGCCAGCAGTTTATTTCAGGGTGGGCCCTATGGCTACACCTTC. This chain links TRBV27 with TRBJ1-2, with D perhaps TRBD1 (5 bases). Per germline, CDR1 MNHEY and CDR2 SMNVEV (reference sequence). The CDR3 runs 15 residues. V was pared by 1 base and J by 4 bases, with 13 bases between.